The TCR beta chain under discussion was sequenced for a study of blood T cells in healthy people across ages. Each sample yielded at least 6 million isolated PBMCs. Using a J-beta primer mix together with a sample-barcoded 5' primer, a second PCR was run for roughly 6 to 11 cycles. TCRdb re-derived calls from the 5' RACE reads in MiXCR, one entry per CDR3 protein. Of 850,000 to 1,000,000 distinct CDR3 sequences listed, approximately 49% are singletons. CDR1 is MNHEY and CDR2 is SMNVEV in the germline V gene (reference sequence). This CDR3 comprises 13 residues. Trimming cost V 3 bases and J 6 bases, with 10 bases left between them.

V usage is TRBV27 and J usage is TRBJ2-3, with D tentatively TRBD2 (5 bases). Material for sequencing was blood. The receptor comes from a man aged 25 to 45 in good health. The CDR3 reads CASSFGRADTQYF. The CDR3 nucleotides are TGTGCCAGCAGTTTCGGGCGGGCGGATACGCAGTATTTT.